This T cell receptor (beta chain) was captured by sequencing in a study of T cell responses to AZD1222 COVID-19 vaccine. Study-wide points: Donors were largely white British and mainly female; clonal diversity was possibly underestimated. Only after the peak T cell response were repertoires sampled.

CDR1 and CDR2 (germline): SNHLY, FYNNEI. There are 15 residues in the CDR3. With 4 bases removed from V and 4 bases from J, the gap between germline ends came to 17 bases. Sequencing was performed with immunoSEQ multiplex PCR; in TCRdb, only in-frame clones are kept and a portion is missing. The profile covers fewer than 120,000 clones, with about 95% appearing a single time and 2.9% taken by the ten largest. Worth noting for this clone: Its target is unknown.

The rearrangement links TRBV2 to TRBJ2-7, with D perhaps assigned TRBD1 or TRBD2 (6 bases each). The TCR sequence derives from an adult who received the AZD1222 COVID-19 vaccine. Sequencing was performed on peripheral blood, taken 28 days after the second AZD1222 dose. CDR3 protein: CASSVQQGAGYEQYF. The DNA for the CDR3 is TGTGCCAGCAGTGTCCAACAGGGAGCGGGTTACGAGCAGTACTTC.